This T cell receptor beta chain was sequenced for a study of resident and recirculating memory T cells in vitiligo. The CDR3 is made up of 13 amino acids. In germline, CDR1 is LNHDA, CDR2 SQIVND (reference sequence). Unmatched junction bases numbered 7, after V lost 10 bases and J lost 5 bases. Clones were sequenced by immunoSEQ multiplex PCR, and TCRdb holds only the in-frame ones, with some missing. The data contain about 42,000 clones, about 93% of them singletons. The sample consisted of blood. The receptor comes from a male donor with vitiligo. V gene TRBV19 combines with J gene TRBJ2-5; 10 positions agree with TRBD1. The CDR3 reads CATRQGAWETQYF. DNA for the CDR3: TGTGCCACCCGACAGGGGGCGTGGGAGACCCAGTACTTC.